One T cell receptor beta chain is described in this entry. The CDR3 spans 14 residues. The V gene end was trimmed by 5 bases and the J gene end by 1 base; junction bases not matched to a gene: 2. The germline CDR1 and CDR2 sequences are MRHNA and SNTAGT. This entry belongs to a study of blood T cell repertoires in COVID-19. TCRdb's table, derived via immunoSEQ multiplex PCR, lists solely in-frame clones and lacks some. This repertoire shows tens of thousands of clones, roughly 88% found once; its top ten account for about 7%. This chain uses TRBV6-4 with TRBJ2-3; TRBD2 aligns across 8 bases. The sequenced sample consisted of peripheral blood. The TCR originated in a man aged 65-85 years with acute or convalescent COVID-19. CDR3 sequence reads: CASSRAGGTDTQYF. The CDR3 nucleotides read TGTGCCAGCAGTCGAGCGGGGGGCACAGATACGCAGTATTTT.